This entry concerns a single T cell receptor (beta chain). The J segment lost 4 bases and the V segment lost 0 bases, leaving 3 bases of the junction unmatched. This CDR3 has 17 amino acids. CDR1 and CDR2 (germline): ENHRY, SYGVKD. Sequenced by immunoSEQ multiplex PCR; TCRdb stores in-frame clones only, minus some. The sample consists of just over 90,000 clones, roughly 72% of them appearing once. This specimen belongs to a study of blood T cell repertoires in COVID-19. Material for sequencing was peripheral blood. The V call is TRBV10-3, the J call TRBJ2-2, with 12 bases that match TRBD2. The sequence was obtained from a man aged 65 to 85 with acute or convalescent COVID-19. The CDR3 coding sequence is TGTGCCATCAGTGAGTCGCGACTAGCGGGGGTCACCGGGGAGCTGTTTTTT. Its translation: CAISESRLAGVTGELFF.